This entry describes one TCR beta chain. Antigen unknown. The sample belongs to a study of cytomegalovirus exposure and HLA in healthy donors. The ends lost 5 bases at V and 9 bases at J; junction bases unmatched: 10. Germline values: CDR1 SGHTA, CDR2 FQGTGA. This CDR3 has 15 amino acids. General observations from the study: Confirmation in vitro established that three CMV-associated chains were specific for CMV antigens.

Here immunoSEQ multiplex PCR was the method, and the copy in TCRdb shows in-frame clones only, minus some. The sample has under 150,000 clones; approximately 86% are singletons. Sequencing was done on a sample of PBMCs. This TCR came from a man younger than 35 in good health and CMV-seropositive. The rearrangement uses TRBV7-3 and TRBJ2-1; 10 positions match TRBD2. CDR3: CASSQSAGGYGEQFF. In DNA form, the CDR3 reads TGTGCCAGCAGCCAATCAGCGGGAGGGTACGGTGAGCAGTTCTTC. Variable domain in full (rest from reference TRBV7-3 and TRBJ2-1): GAGVSQTPSNKVTEKGKYVELRCDPISGHTALYWYRQSLGQGPEFLIYFQGTGAADDSGLPNDRFFAVRPEGSVSTLKIQRTERGDSAVYLCASSQSAGGYGEQFFGPGTRLTVL.